The TCR beta chain described here comes from a study of OX40 agonist ivuxolimab in advanced cancers. Autoimmune disease history or systemic immunosuppression excluded patients. Samples were taken at baseline and on day 1 of cycles 4 and 7. In the case of this clone: Its antigen is unknown.

Sequencing was performed with immunoSEQ multiplex PCR; in TCRdb, only in-frame clones are kept and a portion is missing. The sample contains about 61,000 clones, 70% to 90% of which appear only once. Notes on the study in general: Certain nonresponding patients likewise had low normalized T-cell clonal expansion.

The CDR3 length is 16 residues. Germline lookup yields CDR1 LGHNA and CDR2 YSLEER. V was clipped by 1 base and J by 5 bases; unmatched bases: 9. The source of this sequence is an adult with an advanced solid tumor such as melanoma, head and neck, liver or kidney cancer. The chain links TRBV4-3 to TRBJ2-5, with 8 bases identical to TRBD2. This sample comprised CD4+ or CD8+ T cells sorted from blood, obtained in a trial of the OX40 agonist ivuxolimab. Here the CDR3 DNA reads TGCGCCAGCAGCCAAGGCAGCGGGGGCAGGGTGGAGACCCAGTACTTC. Translated: CASSQGSGGRVETQYF.